This T cell receptor beta chain is drawn from a study of lymphopenia after photon versus proton radiotherapy. Study-wide results and caveats: Proton therapy kept repertoires fairly stable, unlike photons, which gained effector/memory cells.

About this clone itself: Its antigen is currently unknown.

TCRdb's copy holds only in-frame clones and misses some; the assay was immunoSEQ multiplex PCR. The repertoire holds about 22,000 clones, with around 89% as singletons. Germline CDR1 is SGHAT and CDR2 is FQNNGV. This CDR3 contains 16 residues. Trimming took 1 base from V and 0 from J, leaving 12 bases between them. The chain carries TRBV11-2 and TRBJ2-5, with a weak D call TRBD1 (5 bases). Sequences were derived from peripheral blood, sampled from a patient treated with proton-based radiotherapy. This clonotype was obtained from a man older than 75 with esophageal cancer. As DNA, the CDR3 is TGTGCCAGCAGCTTAGGCGCAGGGTCCCACCAAGAGACCCAGTACTTC. Amino acid sequence: CASSLGAGSHQETQYF.